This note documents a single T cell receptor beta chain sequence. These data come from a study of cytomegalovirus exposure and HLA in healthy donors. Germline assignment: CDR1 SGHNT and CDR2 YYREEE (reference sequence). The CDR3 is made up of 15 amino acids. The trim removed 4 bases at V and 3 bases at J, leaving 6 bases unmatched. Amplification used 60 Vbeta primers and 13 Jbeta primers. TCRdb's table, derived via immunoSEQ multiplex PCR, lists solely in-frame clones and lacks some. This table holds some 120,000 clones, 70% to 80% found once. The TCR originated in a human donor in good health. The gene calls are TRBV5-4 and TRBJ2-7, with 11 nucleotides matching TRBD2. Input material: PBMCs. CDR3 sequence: CASSPTSGIVYEQYF. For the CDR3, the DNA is TGTGCCAGCAGCCCGACTAGCGGGATAGTCTACGAGCAGTACTTC.